Listed here are 3 T cell receptor beta chains from one sample, sequenced in a study of blood T cell repertoires in COVID-19. The assay was immunoSEQ multiplex PCR, and TCRdb's table has in-frame clones only and misses some. The profile shows approximately 100,000 clones, roughly nine tenths of them singletons. The sample taken for sequencing was peripheral blood. Receptor source: a man between 60 and 75 years old with acute or convalescent COVID-19.

The chain couples TRBV19 to TRBJ1-4; 10 bases map to TRBD1. CDR3 size: 15 residues. The germline CDR1 and CDR2 sequences are LNHDA and SQIVND (reference sequence). The V segment lost 5 bases and the J segment 7 bases; nucleotides outside the gene matches: 7. The CDR3 protein is CASSFLTGGTEKLFF. In DNA, the CDR3 is TGTGCCAGTAGTTTCCTGACAGGGGGCACTGAAAAACTGTTTTTT. The whole variable domain, remainder taken from reference TRBV19 and TRBJ1-4, is DGGITQSPKYLFRKEGQNVTLSCEQNLNHDAMYWYRQDPGQGLRLIYYSQIVNDFQKGDIAEGYSVSREKKESFPLTVTSAQKNPTAFYLCASSFLTGGTEKLFFGSGTQLSVL.

This clone was counted once. The chain combines TRBV2 with TRBJ1-2; D might be TRBD1 (6 bases). The CDR3 loop spans 12 amino acids. Deletions cut 7 bases from V and 5 bases from J, with 11 bases between. The germline V gene has CDR1 SNHLY and CDR2 FYNNEI. The CDR3 loop is CASNRVGYGYTF. Here the CDR3 DNA reads TGTGCCAGCAACAGGGTAGGGTATGGCTACACCTTC.

CDR3 bases: TGTGCCAGCAGTTTACTCGCGAACACCGGGGAGCTGTTTTTT. This codes for CASSLLANTGELFF. The rearrangement links TRBV2 to TRBJ2-2; D unresolved. Germline values: CDR1 SNHLY, CDR2 FYNNEI. This CDR3 is built from 14 residues. V was cut by 5 bases and J by 0 bases, with 7 bases left in between.